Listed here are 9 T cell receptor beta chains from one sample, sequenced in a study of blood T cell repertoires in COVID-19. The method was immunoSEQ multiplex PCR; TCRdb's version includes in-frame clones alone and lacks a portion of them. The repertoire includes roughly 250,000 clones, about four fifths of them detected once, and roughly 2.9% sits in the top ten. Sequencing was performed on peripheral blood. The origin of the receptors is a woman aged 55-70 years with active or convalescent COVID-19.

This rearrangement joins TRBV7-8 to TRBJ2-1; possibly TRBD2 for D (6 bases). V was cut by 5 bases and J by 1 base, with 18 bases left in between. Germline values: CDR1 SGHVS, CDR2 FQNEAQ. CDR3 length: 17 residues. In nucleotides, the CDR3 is TGTGCCAGCAGCCGGAAACCCCGGGGGTATTCCTACAATGAGCAGTTCTTC. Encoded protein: CASSRKPRGYSYNEQFF. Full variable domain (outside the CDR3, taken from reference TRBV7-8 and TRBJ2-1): GAGVSQSPRYKVAKRGQDVALRCDPISGHVSLFWYQQALGQGPEFLTYFQNEAQLDKSGLPSDRFFAERPEGSVSTLKIQRTQQEDSAVYLCASSRKPRGYSYNEQFFGPGTRLTVL.

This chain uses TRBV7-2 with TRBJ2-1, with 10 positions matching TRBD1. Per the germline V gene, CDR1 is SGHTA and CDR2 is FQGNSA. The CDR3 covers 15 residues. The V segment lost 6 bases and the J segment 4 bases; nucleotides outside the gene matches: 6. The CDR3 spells CASSSDRGLYNEQFF. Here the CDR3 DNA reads TGTGCCAGCAGTTCCGACAGGGGGCTATACAATGAGCAGTTCTTC.

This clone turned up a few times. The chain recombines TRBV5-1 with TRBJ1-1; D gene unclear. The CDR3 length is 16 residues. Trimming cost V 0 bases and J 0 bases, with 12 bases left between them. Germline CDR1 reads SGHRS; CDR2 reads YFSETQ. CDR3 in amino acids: CASSLGVFKMNTEAFF. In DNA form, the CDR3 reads TGCGCCAGCAGCTTGGGAGTCTTTAAGATGAACACTGAAGCTTTCTTT. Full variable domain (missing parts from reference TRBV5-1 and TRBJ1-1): KAGVTQTPRYLIKTRGQQVTLSCSPISGHRSVSWYQQTPGQGLQFLFEYFSETQRNKGNFPGRFSGRQFSNSRSEMNVSTLELGDSALYLCASSLGVFKMNTEAFFGQGTRLTVV.

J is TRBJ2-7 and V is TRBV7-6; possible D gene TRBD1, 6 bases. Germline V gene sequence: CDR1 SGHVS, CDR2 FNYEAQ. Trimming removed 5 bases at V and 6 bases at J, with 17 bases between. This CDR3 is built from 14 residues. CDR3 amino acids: CASSLGAGAGEQYF. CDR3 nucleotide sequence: TGTGCCAGCAGCCTGGGGGCAGGGGCGGGCGAGCAGTACTTC.

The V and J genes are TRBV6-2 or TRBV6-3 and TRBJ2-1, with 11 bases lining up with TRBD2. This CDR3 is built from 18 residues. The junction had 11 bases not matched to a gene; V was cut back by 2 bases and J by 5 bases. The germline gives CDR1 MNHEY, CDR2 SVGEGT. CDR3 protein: CASSYAPYSGGAHNEQFF. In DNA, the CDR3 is TGTGCCAGCAGTTACGCCCCCTATAGCGGGGGGGCCCACAATGAGCAGTTCTTC.

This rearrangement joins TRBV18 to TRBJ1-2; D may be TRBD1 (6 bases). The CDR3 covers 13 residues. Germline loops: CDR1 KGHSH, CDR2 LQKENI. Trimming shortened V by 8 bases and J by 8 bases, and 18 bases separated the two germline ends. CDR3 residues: CASVEDRSLGYTF. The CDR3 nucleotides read TGTGCCAGCGTAGAAGACAGGTCTCTCGGCTACACCTTC.

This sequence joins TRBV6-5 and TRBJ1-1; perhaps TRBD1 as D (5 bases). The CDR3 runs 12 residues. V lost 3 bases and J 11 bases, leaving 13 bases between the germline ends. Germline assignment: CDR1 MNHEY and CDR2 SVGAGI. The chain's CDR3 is CASSYGGSVAFF. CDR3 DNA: TGTGCCAGCAGTTATGGGGGGTCGGTGGCTTTCTTT.

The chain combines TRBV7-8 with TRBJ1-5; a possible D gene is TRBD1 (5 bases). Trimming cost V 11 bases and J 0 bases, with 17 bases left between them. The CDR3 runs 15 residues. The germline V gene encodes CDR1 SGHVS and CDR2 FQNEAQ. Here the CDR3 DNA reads TGTGCCGTGGGCAGACAGAGATATAGCAATCAGCCCCAGCATTTT. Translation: CAVGRQRYSNQPQHF.

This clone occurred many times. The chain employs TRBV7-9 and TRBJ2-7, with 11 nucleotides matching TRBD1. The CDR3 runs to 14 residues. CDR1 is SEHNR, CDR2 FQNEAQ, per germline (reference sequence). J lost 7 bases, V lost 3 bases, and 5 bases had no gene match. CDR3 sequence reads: CASSLDRGRREQYF. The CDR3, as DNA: TGTGCCAGCAGCTTGGACAGGGGGCGCCGGGAGCAGTACTTC. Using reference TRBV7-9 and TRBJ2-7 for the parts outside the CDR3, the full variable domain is DTGVSQNPRHKITKRGQNVTFRCDPISEHNRLYWYRQTLGQGPEFLTYFQNEAQLEKSRLLSDRFSAERPKGSFSTLEIQRTEQGDSAMYLCASSLDRGRREQYFGPGTRLTVT.